The clone carrying this T cell receptor beta chain was seen once. Its matching antigen is unknown. Germline CDR1 MNHEY, CDR2 SMNVEV (reference sequence). Trimming stripped 4 bases from V and 2 bases from J, with 15 bases between. The CDR3 loop spans 16 amino acids. Libraries were prepared by immunoSEQ multiplex PCR; TCRdb keeps only in-frame clonotypes and omits some of them. Of around 140,000 clones in the sample, approximately 90% were seen once. This sample stems from a study of T cell responses to AZD1222 COVID-19 vaccine. At the level of the study: Researchers grouped second doses given at about 4 or about 12 weeks into one pool.

Study results and caveats: The donor cohort was predominantly white British with a female majority, and clonal diversity may have been underestimated. The study reported that nearly half of spike-specific TCRs target unmutated variant regions.

The source is an adult in good health. The chain employs TRBV27 and TRBJ2-1, with D tentatively TRBD1 (6 bases). The input for sequencing was peripheral blood, taken on day 0 of AZD1222 vaccination. CDR3 sequence (DNA): TGTGCCAGCAGTTACAGGGTGTCCGTCCCCTACAATGAGCAGTTCTTC. It translates to CASSYRVSVPYNEQFF.